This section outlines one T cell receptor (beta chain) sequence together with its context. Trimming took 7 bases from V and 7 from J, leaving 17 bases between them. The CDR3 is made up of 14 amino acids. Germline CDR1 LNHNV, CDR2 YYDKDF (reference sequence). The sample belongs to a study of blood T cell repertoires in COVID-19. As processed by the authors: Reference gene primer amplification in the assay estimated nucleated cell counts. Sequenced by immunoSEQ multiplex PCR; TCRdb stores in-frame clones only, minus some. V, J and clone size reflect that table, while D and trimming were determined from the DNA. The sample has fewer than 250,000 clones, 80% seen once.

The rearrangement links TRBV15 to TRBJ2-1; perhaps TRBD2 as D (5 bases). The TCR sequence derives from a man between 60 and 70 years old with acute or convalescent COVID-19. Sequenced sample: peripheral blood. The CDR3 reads CATTQRVDGNEQFF. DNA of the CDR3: TGTGCCACCACCCAGAGGGTAGACGGGAATGAGCAGTTCTTC.